Here is one T cell receptor beta chain with its context. The antigen remains unidentified. As the method for making TCR beta libraries, quantitative 5'-RACE with molecular barcodes was used. MiXCR, run by TCRdb on the 5' RACE reads, gives a single entry per CDR3 protein. Of some 340,000 distinct CDR3 sequences in the sample, about 15% were seen once. This sample stems from a study of CD8 T cells in ankylosing spondylitis. Points from the study as a whole: Disease-associated clones were reportedly significantly overrepresented in matched ankylosing spondylitis synovial fluid.

This TCR was recovered from a male donor with ankylosing spondylitis or in good health (not recorded which). Sequencing used blood, either unsorted or a sorted T cell fraction (not recorded which).

The CDR3 reads CASSLGRLRSNTGELFF. CDR3 nucleotide sequence: TGTGCCAGCAGCTTAGGCCGACTACGTTCGAACACCGGGGAGCTGTTTTTT. J is TRBJ2-2 and V is TRBV11-2, with D possibly TRBD2 on 5 matching bases. The CDR3 is 17 residues long. CDR1 is SGHAT, CDR2 FQNNGV, per germline. Trimming cost V 1 base and J 0 bases, with 12 bases left between them.